Listed here is a single T cell receptor (beta chain). Looked up from germline, CDR1 is ENHRY and CDR2 is SYGVKD. The CDR3 length is 17 residues. Trimming left V 5 bases short and J 9 bases short, with 26 bases between. This record comes from a study of blood T cell repertoires in COVID-19. Study background: COVID-19 samples, acute and convalescent, were from the United States, Italy and Spain.

Repertoires were generated with immunoSEQ multiplex PCR, while TCRdb's copy carries only in-frame clones and drops some. The sample has about 78,000 clones, approximately 90% seen once; the top ten hold roughly 3%. This TCR was recovered from a man in his sixties or seventies with active or convalescent COVID-19. The genes are TRBV10-3 and TRBJ2-1; the D gene is possibly TRBD2 (6 bases). Sequencing was performed on peripheral blood. CDR3 DNA sequence: TGTGCCATCAGTATGGAGGGGCAGGGTAATTTTTGGGGTGAGCAGTTCTTC. It is translated as CAISMEGQGNFWGEQFF.